Below, 28 T cell receptor beta chains from the same sample are listed, as sequenced in a study of CD8+ T cells in alopecia areata. Sample treatment: oral pan-JAK inhibitor, 5-10 mg twice daily. Reverse transcribed after extraction, RNA yielded cDNA as the sequencing template. Some clones are missing from TCRdb's copy, which holds only in-frame ones; the method was immunoSEQ multiplex PCR. The repertoire holds some 200,000 clones, with about three fifths as singletons. The sample in question was CD4+ T cells sorted from blood, obtained at week 4, from a patient treated with tofacitinib. These receptors all stem from a human donor with alopecia areata.

The table lists this clone with a few counts. The rearrangement joins TRBV29-1 to TRBJ1-5; D is ambiguous. Trimming pared 5 bases from V and 4 bases from J, leaving 12 bases between. Germline V lookup: CDR1 SQVTM, CDR2 ANQGSEA. The CDR3 contains 13 residues. The CDR3 protein is CSVSFAQNQPQHF. As DNA, the CDR3 is TGCAGCGTTAGTTTCGCCCAGAATCAGCCCCAGCATTTT.

The chain couples TRBV30 to TRBJ1-1, with no clear D. Trimming cost V 5 bases and J 5 bases, with 18 bases left between them. Germline CDR1 is GTSNPN and CDR2 is SVGIG (reference sequence). This CDR3 contains 14 residues. The CDR3 nucleotides are TGTGCCTGGGCCCGAGGCCGAATGGGGACTGAAGCTTTCTTT. Its protein product is CAWARGRMGTEAFF. The full variable domain, with the rest looked up from reference TRBV30 and TRBJ1-1, is SQTIHQWPATLVQPVGSPLSLECTVEGTSNPNLYWYRQAAGRGLQLLFYSVGIGQISSEVPQNLSASRPQDRQFILSSKKLLLSDSGFYLCAWARGRMGTEAFFGQGTRLTVV.

The rearrangement uses TRBV7-2 and TRBJ1-5; D perhaps matches TRBD1 (5 bases). The length of the CDR3 is 13 residues. The germline V gene encodes CDR1 SGHTA and CDR2 FQGNSA. The V and J ends lost 5 bases and 8 bases respectively, with 13 bases between them. CDR3 amino acids: CASSNQRGEPQHF. The DNA of the CDR3 is TGTGCCAGCAGCAACCAGCGGGGGGAGCCCCAGCATTTT.

This clone occurred a few times. The chain couples TRBV2 to TRBJ2-3, with D perhaps matching TRBD2 (5 bases). V lost 2 bases to trimming and J lost 4 bases, with 7 bases between them. CDR1 is SNHLY and CDR2 is FYNNEI in the germline V gene. The CDR3 has 13 residues. CDR3 nucleotides: TGTGCCAGCAGTGAAAAGCGGTCAGATACGCAGTATTTT. It translates to CASSEKRSDTQYF.

This clone occurred a few times. The gene calls are TRBV7-3 and TRBJ2-7, with a possible D match to TRBD2 (6 bases). In germline, CDR1 is SGHTA, CDR2 FQGTGA. The ends were cut back, 5 bases at V and 2 bases at J, with 13 bases in the middle. The CDR3 spans 14 residues. The CDR3 nucleotides are TGTGCCAGCAGCCAAGGGGCGGGGACCTACGAGCAGTACTTC. Its translation: CASSQGAGTYEQYF.

This rearrangement joins TRBV30 to TRBJ1-2; no definite D call. The CDR3 is 13 residues long. Trimming pared 0 bases from V and 7 bases from J, leaving 12 bases between. The V gene's germline CDR1 is GTSNPN and CDR2 SVGIG (reference sequence). The CDR3 is CAWSVRGTSGYTF. The CDR3 DNA is TGTGCCTGGAGTGTACGAGGCACGAGTGGCTACACCTTC. Looking up the rest from reference TRBV30 and TRBJ1-2 gives the full variable domain: SQTIHQWPATLVQPVGSPLSLECTVEGTSNPNLYWYRQAAGRGLQLLFYSVGIGQISSEVPQNLSASRPQDRQFILSSKKLLLSDSGFYLCAWSVRGTSGYTFGSGTRLTVV.

The V gene is TRBV29-1, the J gene TRBJ2-3, with D maybe TRBD1 (6 bases). Trimming stripped 4 bases from V and 0 bases from J, with 17 bases between. This CDR3 contains 16 residues. Germline-derived CDR1 and CDR2 are SQVTM and ANQGSEA. The CDR3 spells CSVVAPQGSSTDTQYF. The CDR3 DNA follows: TGCAGCGTTGTGGCACCACAGGGTTCTAGCACAGATACGCAGTATTTT.

This clone was recorded at least ten times. The V gene is TRBV4-3, the J gene TRBJ1-2; D not certain. Germline lookup yields CDR1 LGHNA and CDR2 YSLEER. The CDR3 is made up of 13 amino acids. V lost 1 base, J lost 1 base, and 4 bases lay in between. CDR3 coding DNA: TGCGCCAGCAGCCAAGGACTTAACTATGGCTACACCTTC. This gives the protein CASSQGLNYGYTF.

The chain has TRBV15 and TRBJ1-6; D gene uncertain. Germline V gene data show CDR1 as LNHNV and CDR2 as YYDKDF (reference sequence). This CDR3 has 14 amino acids. Trimming took 1 base from V and 10 from J, leaving 11 bases between them. The CDR3 here is CATSRGEVGSPLHF. The CDR3 region has the DNA TGTGCCACCAGCAGAGGGGAAGTGGGCTCACCCCTCCACTTT.

As DNA, the CDR3 is TGTGCCAGCAGTGACCACGACAGGGGGGAGACCCAGTACTTC. Translation: CASSDHDRGETQYF. The rearrangement links TRBV25-1 to TRBJ2-5; TRBD1 aligns across 9 bases. Trimming at V came to 3 bases and at J to 5 bases, leaving 4 bases not matched to a gene. The CDR3 is 14 amino acids. Germline assignment: CDR1 MGHDK and CDR2 SYGVNS.

The DNA for the CDR3 is TGCGCCAGCAGGTCGGTCCGGGGGGGAAAAAACTATGGCTACACCTTC. It codes for CASRSVRGGKNYGYTF. The chain has TRBV4-1 and TRBJ1-2, with D possibly being TRBD1 (5 bases). Trimming cost V 6 bases and J 2 bases, with 19 bases left between them. The CDR3 is 16 amino acids. Looked up from germline, CDR1 is MGHRA and CDR2 is YSYEKL.

The rearrangement joins TRBV29-1 to TRBJ2-2, with 12 nucleotides matching TRBD1. V dropped 6 bases and J dropped 2; count of bases not matched to a gene: 4. The CDR3 spans 15 residues. Per germline, CDR1 SQVTM and CDR2 ANQGSEA. The CDR3 DNA reads TGCAGCGTAAAGGGACAGGGGGCCAACACCGGGGAGCTGTTTTTT. Translated: CSVKGQGANTGELFF.

This clone appeared a few times. CDR3 nucleotides: TGTGCCAGCAGTTACCGGGATCCCTACGAGCAGTACTTC. Its protein product is CASSYRDPYEQYF. The V gene is TRBV6-6, the J gene TRBJ2-7; D possibly corresponds to TRBD2 (5 bases). The V and J ends lost 2 bases and 2 bases respectively, with 7 bases between them. The CDR3 covers 13 residues. Germline CDR1 MNHNY, CDR2 SVGAGI (reference sequence).

The chain uses TRBV7-2 and TRBJ2-1; D assignment may be TRBD1 or TRBD2 (5 bases each). Germline V gives CDR1 SGHTA, CDR2 FQGNSA. V was cut by 3 bases and J by 3 bases, with 12 bases left in between. The CDR3 runs 15 residues. The CDR3 loop is CASSFGRGNYNEQFF. The DNA for the CDR3 is TGTGCCAGCAGCTTCGGTCGGGGCAACTACAATGAGCAGTTCTTC.

In DNA form, the CDR3 reads TGTGCCTGGAGTGTAATAGGTTCTGGGGCCAACGTCCTGACTTTC. Translated, it gives CAWSVIGSGANVLTF. The V and J genes are TRBV30 and TRBJ2-6, with D unclear. Trimming took 0 bases from V and 1 from J, leaving 7 bases between them. The CDR3 extends over 15 amino acids. Germline V CDR1 and CDR2: GTSNPN, SVGIG (reference sequence).

The rearrangement uses TRBV30 and TRBJ1-4; TRBD1 agrees at 7 bases. The CDR3 contains 14 residues. After removal of 4 bases from V and 7 bases from J, the junction contained 9 bases not matched to a gene. Germline V gives CDR1 GTSNPN, CDR2 SVGIG (reference sequence). The CDR3 DNA sequence: TGTGCCTGGACCCACAGGGGCCGTACTGAAAAACTGTTTTTT. This codes for CAWTHRGRTEKLFF.

This clone was observed a single time. This chain's CDR3 is CASSYSLEAYEQYF. CDR3 bases: TGTGCCAGCAGTTACTCCCTTGAGGCCTACGAGCAGTACTTC. The chain joins TRBV6-5 to TRBJ2-7; D is unresolved. V was shortened by 0 bases and J by 2 bases, with 8 bases between the two germline ends. Per germline, CDR1 MNHEY and CDR2 SVGAGI. The CDR3 contains 14 residues.

The chain joins TRBV4-1 to TRBJ2-5; D is undetermined. The germline gives CDR1 MGHRA, CDR2 YSYEKL. Trimming pared 6 bases from V and 4 bases from J, leaving 6 bases between. This CDR3 is 11 amino acids long. The CDR3 coding sequence is TGCGCCAGCAGTCACCGAGAGACCCAGTACTTC. Residues: CASSHRETQYF.

The chain is built from TRBV5-4 and TRBJ1-4; 7 bases are a match to TRBD1. The CDR3 is 14 residues long. The V gene end was trimmed by 4 bases and the J gene end by 8 bases; junction bases not matched to a gene: 8. Per germline, CDR1 SGHNT and CDR2 YYREEE (reference sequence). The CDR3: CASSPGQVSEKLFF. DNA for the CDR3: TGTGCCAGCAGCCCTGGACAGGTGTCGGAAAAACTGTTTTTT.

This clone was observed a few times. This chain connects TRBV27 to TRBJ1-1; D uncertain. CDR1 is MNHEY, CDR2 SMNVEV, per germline (reference sequence). The CDR3 totals 14 residues. Deletions cut 3 bases from V and 0 bases from J, with 8 bases between. The CDR3 DNA sequence: TGTGCCAGCAGTTTCATAGGAGTGAACACTGAAGCTTTCTTT. Protein product: CASSFIGVNTEAFF.

This chain uses TRBV29-1 with TRBJ2-5; no firm D call. In germline, CDR1 is SQVTM, CDR2 ANQGSEA. Trimming removed 3 bases from V and 14 bases from J, with 13 bases in between. CDR3 size: 10 residues. The CDR3 nucleotides are TGCAGCGTTGAGGATACGGGTAATTACTTC. Encoded protein: CSVEDTGNYF.

The chain has TRBV7-2 and TRBJ1-6; maybe TRBD1 (6 bases). Germline lookup yields CDR1 SGHTA and CDR2 FQGNSA. The CDR3 contains 16 residues. V shed 0 bases and J shed 7 bases, with 13 bases lying between them. This chain's CDR3 is CASSLAQLRGNSPLHF. The CDR3 nucleotides are TGTGCCAGCAGCTTAGCCCAGCTCAGGGGAAATTCACCCCTCCACTTT.

For the CDR3, the DNA is TGTGCCAGCAGTGAATACAGGGGGGATAATTCACCCCTCCACTTT. Residues: CASSEYRGDNSPLHF. This chain joins TRBV6-1 and TRBJ1-6, with 8 bases fitting TRBD1. The CDR3 runs to 15 residues. Germline CDR1 MNHNS, CDR2 SASEGT. The trim removed 2 bases at V and 5 bases at J, leaving 2 bases unmatched.

V is TRBV4-1 and J is TRBJ2-5; possible D gene TRBD2, 5 bases. V was trimmed by 4 bases and J by 2 bases, leaving 8 bases between them. The CDR3 runs to 13 residues. Germline V gives CDR1 MGHRA, CDR2 YSYEKL. CDR3 DNA sequence: TGCGCCAGCAGCCTTGGCGGGCAAGAGACCCAGTACTTC. Protein: CASSLGGQETQYF.

This chain connects TRBV15 to TRBJ1-6; D is undetermined. Trimming stripped 3 bases from V and 9 bases from J, with 12 bases between. Germline-derived CDR1 and CDR2 are LNHNV and YYDKDF (reference sequence). The CDR3 loop spans 14 amino acids. CDR3 bases: TGTGCCACCAGCAGTCGTAGGGAGGGTTCACCCCTCCACTTT. It specifies CATSSRREGSPLHF.

The chain has TRBV5-1 and TRBJ1-5; TRBD1 matches at 8 bases. Germline CDR1 reads SGHRS; CDR2 reads YFSETQ. This CDR3 spans 14 amino acids. V was pared by 6 bases and J by 4 bases, with 6 bases of the junction left unmatched. The CDR3 loop is CASKNGTGNQPQHF. The CDR3 nucleotides are TGCGCCAGCAAAAACGGGACAGGTAATCAGCCCCAGCATTTT.

The chain employs TRBV30 and TRBJ1-5; 9 nucleotides line up with TRBD1. J was trimmed by 5 bases and V by 4 bases; bases with no gene match: 3. Germline-derived CDR1 and CDR2 are GTSNPN and SVGIG (reference sequence). CDR3 size: 13 residues. The CDR3 DNA reads as TGTGCCTGGAACCGACAGGGGGATCAGCCCCAGCATTTT. Translation gives CAWNRQGDQPQHF.

The V and J genes are TRBV5-1 and TRBJ2-2; maybe TRBD1 (6 bases). Trimming cost V 8 bases and J 3 bases, with 14 bases left between them. The CDR3 spans 14 residues. Germline assignment: CDR1 SGHRS and CDR2 YFSETQ. CDR3 residues: CASRQVGDTGELFF. In nucleotides, the CDR3 is TGCGCCAGTCGACAGGTCGGTGACACCGGGGAGCTGTTTTTT.